This TCR beta chain came from a study of blood T cell repertoires in COVID-19. On the study more broadly: COVID-19 samples, acute and convalescent, were from the United States, Italy and Spain. T cells, B-cell-depleted T cells, or PBMCs provided the cDNA or gDNA that served as material.

As originally analysed: Reference gene primer amplification in the assay estimated nucleated cell counts. Measured with immunoSEQ multiplex PCR; TCRdb has only the in-frame clones, and not every one. That table is the source of V, J and clone size, and D and trimming were worked out from the DNA. The sample has 45,000 to 60,000 clones, about 86% seen once. CDR3 length: 15 amino acids. Germline V gives CDR1 KGHDR, CDR2 SFDVKD. V shed 2 bases and J 8 bases; nucleotides not matched to a gene: 7. The source of this sequence is a man in his 70s with active COVID-19. The genes are TRBV24-1 and TRBJ2-1, with 8 bases fitting TRBD1. Sequenced: peripheral blood. CDR3 loop: CATSDSWTGLYEQFF. The CDR3 DNA reads as TGTGCCACCAGTGATTCCTGGACAGGGTTATATGAGCAGTTCTTC.